A single sample is the source of the 31 T cell receptor beta chains below, sequenced in a study of T cell responses to AZD1222 COVID-19 vaccine. TCRdb's table, derived via immunoSEQ multiplex PCR, lists solely in-frame clones and lacks some. The repertoire has more than 75,000 clones, roughly nine tenths of them found once; the top ten carry approximately 25%. The sample consisted of peripheral blood, taken on day 0 of AZD1222 vaccination. The receptors derive from an adult in good health.

In its sample, this clone was seen once. The rearrangement uses TRBV28 and TRBJ2-7; 9 bases agree with TRBD2. The CDR3 is 16 amino acids. Germline CDR1 is MDHEN and CDR2 is SYDVKM. V shed 6 bases, J shed 3 bases, and the junction held 12 bases outside the gene matches. The CDR3 here is CASSEAGGLGGYEQYF. CDR3 bases: TGTGCCAGCAGCGAGGCGGGAGGGCTCGGGGGCTACGAGCAGTACTTC.

This clone was counted a single time. The rearrangement uses TRBV12-3 or TRBV12-4 and TRBJ1-2; TRBD1 matches 9 bases. J gave up 5 bases and V 7 bases, and 5 bases lay outside the gene matches. There are 13 residues in the CDR3. CDR3 in amino acids: CASTGTGRYGYTF. CDR3 in DNA: TGTGCCAGCACCGGGACAGGGAGATATGGCTACACCTTC.

The chain uses TRBV10-3 and TRBJ2-7; D is tentatively TRBD1 or TRBD2 (6 bases each). The CDR3 has 15 amino acids. Trimming stripped 4 bases from V and 0 bases from J, with 13 bases between. CDR1 is ENHRY and CDR2 is SYGVKD in the germline V gene. For the CDR3, the DNA is TGTGCCATCAGTGCGGAGGGGGGTCCCTCCTACGAGCAGTACTTC. Translation: CAISAEGGPSYEQYF.

V usage is TRBV6-6 and J usage is TRBJ2-2, with 12 bases matching TRBD2. The V and J ends lost 5 bases and 4 bases, in that order; junction bases with no gene match: 14. CDR1 and CDR2 from the germline V gene are MNHNY and SVGAGI (reference sequence). This CDR3 region has 19 residues. The CDR3 sequence: CASSRYRTSGKGSTGELFF. The CDR3 bases are TGTGCCAGCAGTCGATACAGGACTAGCGGGAAGGGGAGCACCGGGGAGCTGTTTTTT.

The chain couples TRBV25-1 to TRBJ2-7, with 7 bases lining up with TRBD1. The CDR3 has 15 amino acids. V lost 4 bases to trimming and J lost 5 bases; unmatched junction nucleotides: 11. CDR1 and CDR2 (germline): MGHDK, SYGVNS. CDR3 nucleotides: TGTGCCAGCAGTGCCAACGACAGGGTGGTCGACGAGCAGTACTTC. Its translation is CASSANDRVVDEQYF.

The CDR3 is CASGRDSFSYEQYF. In DNA form, the CDR3 reads TGTGCCAGTGGCCGGGACTCCTTCTCCTACGAGCAGTACTTC. The chain is built from TRBV19 and TRBJ2-7; a possible D gene is TRBD2 (6 bases). This CDR3 is built from 14 residues. Germline V gene sequence: CDR1 LNHDA, CDR2 SQIVND (reference sequence). V lost 8 bases, J lost 0 bases, and 14 bases lay in between.

The CDR3 region has the DNA TGCAGTGCTAGAGATTCTGGTGGCTACACCTTC. Translated, it gives CSARDSGGYTF. V usage is TRBV20-1 and J usage is TRBJ1-2; D gene uncertain. The CDR3 runs to 11 residues. Germline V lookup: CDR1 DFQATT, CDR2 SNEGSKA (reference sequence). V lost 0 bases and J lost 7, with 6 bases in between.

This clone occurred a few times. The chain couples TRBV28 to TRBJ2-1, with TRBD1 as a possible D gene (6 bases). V was pared by 7 bases and J by 7 bases, with 14 bases between. Germline CDR1 and CDR2: MDHEN and SYDVKM. The CDR3 is 13 residues long. The CDR3 spells CASIGTPANEQFF. The CDR3 DNA sequence: TGTGCCAGCATCGGGACACCGGCTAATGAGCAGTTCTTC.

This clone showed up just once. The chain employs TRBV27 and TRBJ2-7, with TRBD2 matching 8 bases. The CDR3 has 16 residues. V was pared by 5 bases and J by 0 bases, with 9 bases of the junction left unmatched. The germline CDR1 and CDR2 sequences are MNHEY and SMNVEV (reference sequence). DNA for the CDR3: TGTGCCAGCAGTGCCCGGGGGGGTTTAAGCTCCTACGAGCAGTACTTC. It translates to CASSARGGLSSYEQYF.

J is TRBJ2-5 and V is TRBV27; tentative D call: TRBD1 (5 bases). Trimming stripped 3 bases from V and 4 bases from J, with 12 bases between. The germline CDR1 and CDR2 sequences are MNHEY and SMNVEV (reference sequence). The CDR3 totals 14 residues. The DNA of the CDR3 is TGTGCCAGCAGTTTGGGGCCTTTGGGAGAGACCCAGTACTTC. Translation gives CASSLGPLGETQYF.

The chain has TRBV10-3 and TRBJ2-5; D perhaps matches TRBD1 (5 bases). V lost 8 bases, J lost 1 base, and 8 bases lay in between. This CDR3 comprises 12 residues. Germline V CDR1 and CDR2: ENHRY, SYGVKD. DNA for the CDR3: TGTGCCATCGGGCAGGGCCAAGAGACCCAGTACTTC. As protein: CAIGQGQETQYF.

The V and J genes are TRBV7-2 and TRBJ1-2; TRBD1 is a possible D gene (5 bases). This CDR3 comprises 15 residues. With 0 bases removed from V and 1 base from J, the gap between germline ends came to 9 bases. Germline values: CDR1 SGHTA, CDR2 FQGNSA. The CDR3 protein is CASSLAGQGNYGYTF. CDR3 bases: TGTGCCAGCAGCTTAGCAGGGCAGGGTAACTATGGCTACACCTTC.

The J gene is TRBJ1-5, the V gene TRBV6-5; 7 positions match TRBD1. Germline V CDR1 and CDR2: MNHEY, SVGAGI. V trimming: 11 bases; J trimming: 2 bases; junction bases outside the gene matches: 6. CDR3 length equals 13 residues. The CDR3 spells CAGQGGGNQPQHF. The CDR3 DNA reads as TGTGCCGGTCAGGGGGGTGGCAATCAGCCCCAGCATTTT.

This sequence joins TRBV5-1 and TRBJ2-1; 10 bases are shared with TRBD2. Germline V CDR1 and CDR2: SGHRS, YFSETQ. Unmatched junction bases numbered 5, after V lost 2 bases and J lost 6 bases. The CDR3 length is 15 residues. CDR3 region: CASSLSGTSVNEQFF. The CDR3 bases are TGCGCCAGCAGCTTATCCGGGACTAGCGTCAATGAGCAGTTCTTC.

The chain carries TRBV7-8 and TRBJ2-1; D unresolved. Trimming pared 5 bases from V and 6 bases from J, leaving 5 bases between. The CDR3 has 11 amino acids. Germline CDR1 and CDR2: SGHVS and FQNEAQ. The chain's CDR3 is CASSLFNEQFF. The CDR3 nucleotides read TGTGCCAGCAGCCTTTTCAATGAGCAGTTCTTC.

This clone has a handful of counts. The chain carries TRBV7-9 and TRBJ2-3, with 12 bases that match TRBD1. The CDR3 has 15 residues. V dropped 4 bases and J dropped 9; count of bases not matched to a gene: 8. Germline V gene lookup returns CDR1 SEHNR and CDR2 FQNEAQ (reference sequence). This CDR3 reads CASSSAGQGALTQYF. The CDR3 region has the DNA TGTGCCAGCAGCTCAGCGGGACAGGGGGCCTTAACGCAGTATTTT.

The chain links TRBV28 to TRBJ2-1; 8 bases agree with TRBD1. The CDR3 spans 14 residues. CDR1 is MDHEN, CDR2 SYDVKM, per germline. Trimming cost V 5 bases and J 12 bases; bases outside gene matches: 12. CDR3 sequence: CASSAPGQAPGQFF. CDR3 in DNA: TGTGCCAGCAGTGCACCGGGACAGGCGCCCGGGCAGTTCTTC.

J is TRBJ2-2 and V is TRBV30, with 10 bases lining up with TRBD1. This CDR3 has 16 residues. The germline gives CDR1 GTSNPN, CDR2 SVGIG (reference sequence). With 2 bases clipped from V and 5 bases from J, the junction kept 8 bases outside the gene matches. CDR3 loop: CAWSPSRTGGTGELFF. The CDR3 nucleotides are TGTGCCTGGAGTCCCTCAAGGACAGGGGGGACCGGGGAGCTGTTTTTT. The complete variable domain, with remaining parts taken from reference TRBV30 and TRBJ2-2, reads SQTIHQWPATLVQPVGSPLSLECTVEGTSNPNLYWYRQAAGRGLQLLFYSVGIGQISSEVPQNLSASRPQDRQFILSSKKLLLSDSGFYLCAWSPSRTGGTGELFFGEGSRLTVL.

V usage is TRBV9 and J usage is TRBJ2-7; D perhaps matches TRBD1 (6 bases). CDR3 size: 15 residues. Per germline, CDR1 SGDLS and CDR2 YYNGEE. The germline V and J ends were trimmed by 4 bases and 6 bases, with 20 bases remaining between them. The chain's CDR3 is CASSPTQGMGSEQYF. CDR3 coding DNA: TGTGCCAGCAGCCCCACCCAGGGGATGGGGTCCGAGCAGTACTTC. Together with reference TRBV9 and TRBJ2-7, the CDR3 gives the full variable domain: DSGVTQTPKHLITATGQRVTLRCSPRSGDLSVYWYQQSLDQGLQFLIQYYNGEERAKGNILERFSAQQFPDLHSELNLSSLELGDSALYFCASSPTQGMGSEQYFGPGTRLTVT.

The rearrangement uses TRBV7-2 and TRBJ2-7; a weak D match, TRBD2 (5 bases). CDR1 SGHTA and CDR2 FQGNSA come from the germline V gene. Trimming took 5 bases from V and 2 from J, leaving 16 bases between them. This CDR3 spans 15 amino acids. The CDR3 DNA reads TGTGCCAGCAGCCCCCGAGCGGACTTCACCTACGAGCAGTACTTC. As protein: CASSPRADFTYEQYF.

This sequence joins TRBV19 and TRBJ1-5, with D tentatively TRBD1 (6 bases). The V gene's germline CDR1 is LNHDA and CDR2 SQIVND (reference sequence). This CDR3 contains 17 residues. V lost 3 bases and J lost 0, with 15 bases in between. CDR3 sequence reads: CASSITRTANSNQPQHF. The CDR3 DNA reads TGTGCCAGTAGTATTACAAGGACAGCTAATAGCAATCAGCCCCAGCATTTT.

The V call is TRBV5-4, the J call TRBJ2-7, with 9 bases lining up with TRBD1. The V gene end was trimmed by 6 bases and the J gene end by 3 bases; junction bases not matched to a gene: 4. The CDR3 contains 13 residues. CDR1 and CDR2 (germline): SGHNT, YYREEE (reference sequence). The CDR3 coding sequence is TGTGCCAGCAAAGAGACAGGGGGCTACGAGCAGTACTTC. The encoded protein is CASKETGGYEQYF.

The chain links TRBV30 to TRBJ2-1; D gene ambiguous. CDR3 length: 12 residues. Germline V gives CDR1 GTSNPN, CDR2 SVGIG (reference sequence). V lost 5 bases and J 4 bases, leaving 9 bases between the germline ends. The CDR3 sequence is CAWGPLYNEQFF. CDR3 DNA: TGTGCCTGGGGCCCCTTGTACAATGAGCAGTTCTTC. Full variable domain (outside the CDR3, taken from reference TRBV30 and TRBJ2-1): SQTIHQWPATLVQPVGSPLSLECTVEGTSNPNLYWYRQAAGRGLQLLFYSVGIGQISSEVPQNLSASRPQDRQFILSSKKLLLSDSGFYLCAWGPLYNEQFFGPGTRLTVL.

CDR3 loop: CATSDLFGPISYEQYF. CDR3 DNA sequence: TGTGCCACCAGTGATTTGTTCGGACCGATCTCCTACGAGCAGTACTTC. The chain links TRBV24-1 to TRBJ2-7; D unclear. V lost 0 bases to trimming and J lost 0 bases, with 11 bases between them. This CDR3 is 16 amino acids long. Germline CDR1 reads KGHDR; CDR2 reads SFDVKD.

The chain employs TRBV29-1 and TRBJ1-1; TRBD1 agrees at 7 bases. Germline values: CDR1 SQVTM, CDR2 ANQGSEA. The junction had 8 bases not matched to a gene; V was cut back by 6 bases and J by 1 base. There are 14 residues in the CDR3. CDR3 protein: CSVIQGLGNTEAFF. CDR3 in DNA: TGCAGCGTCATACAGGGGTTGGGGAACACTGAAGCTTTCTTT.

The V call is TRBV4-1, the J call TRBJ2-7, with D maybe TRBD2 (5 bases). CDR3 length equals 15 residues. Germline V gene lookup returns CDR1 MGHRA and CDR2 YSYEKL. Trimming took off 4 bases at V and 5 bases at J, with 18 bases between the two ends. Here the CDR3 reads CASSRGTSGFDEQYF. Written as DNA, the CDR3 is TGCGCCAGCAGCCGGGGAACTAGTGGGTTCGACGAGCAGTACTTC.

The chain uses TRBV28 and TRBJ1-3, with TRBD1 as a possible D gene (6 bases). Per germline, CDR1 MDHEN and CDR2 SYDVKM. V lost 7 bases and J lost 1, with 14 bases in between. The CDR3 runs 15 residues. This chain's CDR3 is CASTAIGGSGNTIYF. CDR3 nucleotide sequence: TGTGCCAGCACCGCGATAGGGGGATCTGGAAACACCATATATTTT.

CDR3 sequence: CASTGLAANTGELFF. In DNA form, the CDR3 reads TGTGCCAGCACGGGACTAGCGGCGAACACCGGGGAGCTGTTTTTT. The rearrangement links TRBV2 to TRBJ2-2; TRBD2 aligns across 11 bases. V gave up 7 bases and J gave up 0 bases; unmatched junction bases: 1. Germline V CDR1 and CDR2: SNHLY, FYNNEI. This CDR3 has 15 amino acids.

The V gene is TRBV15, the J gene TRBJ1-3, with a weak D call TRBD1 (6 bases). The V and J ends lost 3 bases and 0 bases respectively, with 15 bases between them. The CDR3 contains 17 residues. Germline V gives CDR1 LNHNV, CDR2 YYDKDF (reference sequence). The DNA for the CDR3 is TGTGCCACCAGCAGTTGGATGGACAGCAGCTCTGGAAACACCATATATTTT. It encodes CATSSWMDSSSGNTIYF.

The chain combines TRBV6-5 with TRBJ2-1, with 12 bases that match TRBD2. The CDR3 is 15 residues long. V lost 7 bases, J lost 2 bases, and 3 bases stayed unmatched. CDR1 is MNHEY and CDR2 is SVGAGI in the germline V gene. CDR3 nucleotides: TGTGCCAGCAAGCTAGCGGGAGGGCCCTACAATGAGCAGTTCTTC. It yields the protein CASKLAGGPYNEQFF.

The chain is built from TRBV18 and TRBJ2-5; TRBD1 matches at 7 bases. Germline V gene lookup returns CDR1 KGHSH and CDR2 LQKENI. This CDR3 contains 14 residues. Losses at the gene ends were 5 bases for V and 5 bases for J; bases not matched to a gene: 8. The CDR3 region has the DNA TGTGCCAGCTCAGAACAGGGGCTCGGGGAGACCCAGTACTTC. Protein sequence: CASSEQGLGETQYF.